The next 11 T cell receptor beta chains were all read from a single sample in a study of blood T cells in healthy people across ages. Together with a sample-barcoded 5' primer, a J-beta primer mix was included in a second PCR lasting about 6 to 11 cycles. TCRdb fed the 5' RACE reads into MiXCR, producing one record per CDR3 protein. The table includes around 1,500,000 distinct CDR3 sequences, roughly 45% detected once. Source material: blood. The receptors were sampled from a young woman in good health.

A few counts support this clonotype. The chain uses TRBV6-2 or TRBV6-3 and TRBJ2-5, with D uncertain. Looked up from germline, CDR1 is MNHEY and CDR2 is SVGEGT. Trimming removed 6 bases from V and 3 bases from J, with 11 bases in between. There are 13 residues in the CDR3. In DNA form, the CDR3 reads TGTGCCAGCAGGGTCGACCCGAAAGAGACCCAGTACTTC. Its protein is CASRVDPKETQYF.

The chain combines TRBV20-1 with TRBJ2-1; a weak D match, TRBD2 (5 bases). Between the trimmed V and J ends, which lost 5 bases and 9 bases, there was a span of 20 bases. The CDR3 is 14 amino acids. CDR1 and CDR2 from the germline V gene are DFQATT and SNEGSKA (reference sequence). This chain's CDR3 is CSAGLILERAEQFF. In DNA, the CDR3 is TGCAGTGCTGGGTTGATACTAGAAAGGGCTGAGCAGTTCTTC.

The chain recombines TRBV25-1 with TRBJ2-7; 7 bases match TRBD2. The CDR3 extends over 16 amino acids. Unmatched junction bases numbered 12, after V lost 6 bases and J lost 1 base. Germline-derived CDR1 and CDR2 are MGHDK and SYGVNS. In nucleotides, the CDR3 is TGTGCCAGCAGGCCGGGGGAGGGCCCGTTATCCTACGAGCAGTACTTC. Translating it yields CASRPGEGPLSYEQYF.

The gene calls are TRBV27 and TRBJ2-1; a possible D gene is TRBD2 (5 bases). CDR3 length: 13 amino acids. Germline V gene lookup returns CDR1 MNHEY and CDR2 SMNVEV (reference sequence). Trimming took off 3 bases at V and 9 bases at J, with 12 bases between the two ends. The CDR3 nucleotides are TGTGCCAGCAGTTTGGCTAGCATTGGTGAGCAGTTCTTC. Amino acid sequence: CASSLASIGEQFF.

This clonotype has just a few counts. V usage is TRBV25-1 and J usage is TRBJ1-1; 8 bases are shared with TRBD1. The CDR3 loop spans 14 amino acids. The V gene's germline CDR1 is MGHDK and CDR2 SYGVNS. V shed 4 bases and J 4 bases; nucleotides not matched to a gene: 5. The chain's CDR3 is CASSARTGFTEAFF. The CDR3 DNA reads as TGTGCCAGCAGTGCCCGGACAGGGTTCACTGAAGCTTTCTTT.

This clonotype was seen a handful of times. The rearrangement links TRBV11-1 to TRBJ2-5, with unresolved D. Germline V gene data show CDR1 as SGHAT and CDR2 as FQDESV (reference sequence). There are 12 residues in the CDR3. V was clipped by 5 bases and J by 3 bases, with 7 bases between them. This CDR3 is CASSRAEETQYF. The DNA of the CDR3 is TGTGCCAGCAGCCGAGCAGAAGAGACCCAGTACTTC.

The CDR3 coding sequence is TGTGCCAGCAGCTTGAGCCTAGCGGGGGGCCTGGATACGCAGTATTTT. Protein sequence: CASSLSLAGGLDTQYF. This chain links TRBV5-5 with TRBJ2-3; 11 positions agree with TRBD2. V gave up 1 base and J gave up 6 bases; unmatched junction bases: 7. CDR1 and CDR2 from the germline V gene are SGHKS and YYEKEE (reference sequence). CDR3 length: 16 residues.

The chain combines TRBV5-1 with TRBJ2-5; 8 bases are shared with TRBD1. Germline V CDR1 and CDR2: SGHRS, YFSETQ. CDR3 length equals 15 residues. V was pared by 0 bases and J by 1 base, with 2 bases of the junction left unmatched. CDR3 loop: CASSLDGTGQETQYF. DNA of the CDR3: TGCGCCAGCAGCTTGGATGGGACAGGCCAAGAGACCCAGTACTTC.

In its sample, this clonotype was seen a few times. The CDR3, as DNA: TGTGCCAGCAGGCCGACAGGGGGTCCCTACGAGCAGTACTTC. This translates into CASRPTGGPYEQYF. The chain links TRBV2 to TRBJ2-7; 9 bases are a match to TRBD1. V dropped 6 bases and J dropped 2; count of bases not matched to a gene: 5. Per germline, CDR1 SNHLY and CDR2 FYNNEI. This CDR3 has 14 residues.

This clonotype has just a few counts. This sequence joins TRBV6-6 and TRBJ2-5; D remains unclear. The germline V and J ends were trimmed by 5 bases and 5 bases, with 15 bases remaining between them. This CDR3 is built from 14 residues. CDR1 MNHNY and CDR2 SVGAGI come from the germline V gene (reference sequence). As DNA, the CDR3 is TGTGCCAGCAGTACCCCCGAAAGCTTGGAGACCCAGTACTTC. It yields the protein CASSTPESLETQYF.

DNA for the CDR3: TGCGCCAGCAGGGACGGGGCAGGGAGCATGAACACTGAAGCTTTCTTT. Its translation: CASRDGAGSMNTEAFF. The chain uses TRBV5-1 and TRBJ1-1; TRBD1 might be the D (5 bases). The V end was cut by 5 bases, the J end by 0 bases, with 17 bases between. Germline V gene data show CDR1 as SGHRS and CDR2 as YFSETQ. The CDR3 consists of 16 residues.